Following are 2 T cell receptor beta chains from one sample sequenced in a study of blood T cell repertoires in COVID-19. Repertoires were generated with immunoSEQ multiplex PCR, while TCRdb's copy carries only in-frame clones and drops some. The sample shows 25,000 to 35,000 clones, over 75% of them seen only once. The sample taken for sequencing was peripheral blood. The receptors here all came from a woman between 55 and 75 years old with acute or convalescent COVID-19.

With respect to this clone: A read error may account for a junction end that differs from germline. The chain links TRBV4-1 to TRBJ1-4; 7 nucleotides line up with TRBD1. CDR3 length equals 16 residues. The germline gives CDR1 MGHRA, CDR2 YSYEKL. CDR3 region: CASSQERETGRAMGPF. Written as DNA, the CDR3 is TGCGCCAGCAGCCAAGAAAGAGAGACAGGGCGGGCCATGGGTCCATTT.

The CDR3 here is CASRGTGGIGEAFF. The CDR3 nucleotides are TGTGCCAGCAGGGGGACAGGGGGCATCGGTGAAGCTTTCTTT. The chain has TRBV6-5 and TRBJ1-1, with TRBD1 matching 12 bases. The CDR3 spans 14 residues. Germline lookup yields CDR1 MNHEY and CDR2 SVGAGI. V lost 6 bases and J lost 7; bases outside the gene matches: 6.